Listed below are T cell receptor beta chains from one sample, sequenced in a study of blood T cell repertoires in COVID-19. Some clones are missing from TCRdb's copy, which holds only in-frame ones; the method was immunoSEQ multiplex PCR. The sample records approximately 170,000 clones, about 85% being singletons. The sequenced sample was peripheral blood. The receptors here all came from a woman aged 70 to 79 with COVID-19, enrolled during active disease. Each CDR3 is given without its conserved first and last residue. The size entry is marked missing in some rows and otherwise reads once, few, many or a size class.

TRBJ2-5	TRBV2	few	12	ASGRTVYQETQY
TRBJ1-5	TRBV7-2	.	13	ASSSGGRGDQPQH
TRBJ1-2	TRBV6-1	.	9	ASSEPHGYT
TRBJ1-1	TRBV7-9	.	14	ASSGRPRERNTEAF
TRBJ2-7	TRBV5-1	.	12	ASSFSGGGYEQY
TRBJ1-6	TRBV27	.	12	ASTAGPPGSPLH
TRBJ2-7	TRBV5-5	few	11	ASSFGPPGEQY
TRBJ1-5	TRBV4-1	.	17	ASSQELYLPGFRNQPQH
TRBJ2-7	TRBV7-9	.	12	ASSSDRWPYEQY
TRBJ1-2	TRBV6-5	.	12	ASKQLRTGSGYT
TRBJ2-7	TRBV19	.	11	ASTVAGAYEQY
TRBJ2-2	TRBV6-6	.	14	ASSYPSGGNTGELF
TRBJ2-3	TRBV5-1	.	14	ASSPPGLAVGNTQY
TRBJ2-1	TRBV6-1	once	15	ASSEAPGGGRGNEQF
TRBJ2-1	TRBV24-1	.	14	ATSDYGTSGDNEQF
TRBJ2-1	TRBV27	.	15	ASSPRLAGGLGNEQF
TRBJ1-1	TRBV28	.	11	ASSLPRNTEAF
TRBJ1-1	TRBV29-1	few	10	SVELGIEEAF
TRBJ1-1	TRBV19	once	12	ASINTPSNTEAF
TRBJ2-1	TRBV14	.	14	ASSQGGLAGGGEQF
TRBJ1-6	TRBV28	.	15	ASSLYPRGVGISPLH